These T cell receptor beta chains were read from a single sample in a study of blood T cell repertoires in COVID-19. Sequencing was performed with immunoSEQ multiplex PCR; in TCRdb, only in-frame clones are kept and a portion is missing. Among approximately 150,000 clones listed, around 88% were seen once. The sample taken for sequencing was peripheral blood. These TCRs come from a human donor in a cohort sampled during active COVID-19. CDR3s include the opening cysteine and the closing phenylalanine or tryptophan. D genes are given only for firm matches. Only some rows state a clone size, as once, few, many or a class for expanded clones.

cdr3_nt	cdr3_aa	d_call	clone_size	v_call	j_call
TGTGCCAGCAGCCAAGATAGGGGCACTGGGGCCAACGTCCTGACTTTC	CASSQDRGTGANVLTF	NA	NA	TRBV4-2	TRBJ2-6
TGTGCCAGCTATATTCGTTACGAGCAGTACTTC	CASYIRYEQYF	NA	NA	TRBV2	TRBJ2-7
TGTGCCAGCAGTCCGCCCGCTAGCGGGGGTCTTTCCTACGAGCAGTACTTC	CASSPPASGGLSYEQYF	TRBD2	NA	TRBV6-6	TRBJ2-7
TGTGCCAGCTCTCGGGACACATATTCACCCCTCCACTTT	CASSRDTYSPLHF	NA	NA	TRBV25-1	TRBJ1-6
TGTGCCAGCAGTTCTCGTTGGCTTGGTGAAGCTTTCTTT	CASSSRWLGEAFF	NA	NA	TRBV12-3/TRBV12-4	TRBJ1-1
TGTGCCAGCAGCTTACAATCGGTCACTGAAGCTTTCTTT	CASSLQSVTEAFF	NA	NA	TRBV7-8	TRBJ1-1
TGTGCCAGCAGCTGGACTTACCAAGAGACCCAGTACTTC	CASSWTYQETQYF	NA	NA	TRBV7-2	TRBJ2-5
TGTGCCTGGAGAGGCCTCGGACAGACCTATGGCTACACCTTC	CAWRGLGQTYGYTF	NA	once	TRBV30	TRBJ1-2
TGCGCCAGCAGCCAAGTAGCCCCGGGACAGGGGCCGCGTGGCTACACCTTC	CASSQVAPGQGPRGYTF	TRBD1	NA	TRBV4-1	TRBJ1-2
TGTGCCAGCAGCTCTAGCGGGGGGCTCTACAATGAGCAGTTCTTC	CASSSSGGLYNEQFF	TRBD2	NA	TRBV11-2	TRBJ2-1
TGCAGTGCTAGTAACCCAGGGGAGACCCAGTACTTC	CSASNPGETQYF	NA	NA	TRBV20-1	TRBJ2-5
TGTGCCAGCAGCTTGGAAGGTGTCAGGGTCGGCCGTGAGACCCAGTACTTC	CASSLEGVRVGRETQYF	NA	NA	TRBV5-5	TRBJ2-5
TGTGCCAGCAGCTTTGGGCCAATCTACGAGCAGTACTTC	CASSFGPIYEQYF	NA	NA	TRBV5-4	TRBJ2-7
TGTGCCAGCAGCTGGGGACTAGGCAATGAGCAGTTCTTC	CASSWGLGNEQFF	TRBD2	NA	TRBV2	TRBJ2-1
TGCAGCGTTACAGGGGTCGGCGCTGAAGCTTTCTTT	CSVTGVGAEAFF	TRBD1	NA	TRBV29-1	TRBJ1-1
TGTGCCAGCAGCTTTGGACCGGGACAGAAGGCGAACACCATATATTTT	CASSFGPGQKANTIYF	TRBD1	NA	TRBV5-5	TRBJ1-3
TGCGCCAGCAGCCAATGGAGCAATGAGCAGTTCTTC	CASSQWSNEQFF	NA	NA	TRBV4-1	TRBJ2-1
TGCAGCGTTGGCGGGGCGACTGAAGCTTTCTTT	CSVGGATEAFF	NA	NA	TRBV29-1	TRBJ1-1
TGTGCCACCAGTGATTTATGGGGCTACTCCTCTGGAAACACCATATATTTT	CATSDLWGYSSGNTIYF	NA	NA	TRBV24-1	TRBJ1-3
TGTGCCACCCAGGGACAAGCCAACGAGCAGTACTTC	CATQGQANEQYF	NA	NA	TRBV24-1	TRBJ2-7
TGTGCCAGCAGTTTTTCCACAGGGTCAAGTGAGCAGTTCTTC	CASSFSTGSSEQFF	NA	NA	TRBV27	TRBJ2-1
TGTGCCAGCAGCGCGACTAGCGGTCGGGAGACCCAGTACTTC	CASSATSGRETQYF	TRBD2	once	TRBV9	TRBJ2-5
TGCGCCAGCAGCCCCAGGGGAAACGAGCAGTACTTC	CASSPRGNEQYF	NA	NA	TRBV5-1	TRBJ2-7
TGTGCCAGCAGCCTCGGTGGCTATGGCTACACCTTC	CASSLGGYGYTF	NA	NA	TRBV6-2/TRBV6-3	TRBJ1-2
TGTGCCAGTAGTATCGATCGACAGGGTTCCTACGAGCAGTACTTC	CASSIDRQGSYEQYF	TRBD1	NA	TRBV19	TRBJ2-7
TGTGCCAGCAGTGCGCTAGGAAAAGCGAGCACCGGGGAGCTGTTTTTT	CASSALGKASTGELFF	NA	NA	TRBV9	TRBJ2-2
TGCAGCGTTGAAGAGGGATGGGGGCTGAACACTGAAGCTTTCTTT	CSVEEGWGLNTEAFF	NA	NA	TRBV29-1	TRBJ1-1
TGTGCCAGCAGCCAAGAGTCGGGTATGAGCACTGAAGCTTTCTTT	CASSQESGMSTEAFF	NA	NA	TRBV3-1/TRBV3-2	TRBJ1-1
TGTGCCAGCAGCTCCTACAGGGATGGGGCCTATAATTCACCCCTCCACTTT	CASSSYRDGAYNSPLHF	NA	NA	TRBV7-9	TRBJ1-6
TGTGCCAGCTCACCTGCCGGCCAAGAGACCCAGTACTTC	CASSPAGQETQYF	NA	NA	TRBV18	TRBJ2-5
TGTGCCAGTACCTCCCCGTTCGGGAGGGGAGGCAATCAGCCCCAGCATTTT	CASTSPFGRGGNQPQHF	NA	NA	TRBV19	TRBJ1-5
TGTGCCAGCAGTTACTCAGGACAGGGGAATGAAAAACTGTTTTTT	CASSYSGQGNEKLFF	TRBD1	few	TRBV6-6	TRBJ1-4
TGTGCCACCAGTATGGCCTCGGGGGAGCTGTTTTTT	CATSMASGELFF	NA	NA	TRBV15	TRBJ2-2
TGTGCCAGTAGTCCCCGCGACAGGGACGACGAGCAGTACTTC	CASSPRDRDDEQYF	TRBD1	NA	TRBV19	TRBJ2-7
TGTGCCACGGGACAGATCCTTCCCCCGGATGAAAAACTGTTTTTT	CATGQILPPDEKLFF	TRBD1	NA	TRBV10-3	TRBJ1-4
TGTGCCAGCAGCCAAGACGGGACACTGAATGAGCAGTTCTTC	CASSQDGTLNEQFF	NA	NA	TRBV3-1/TRBV3-2	TRBJ2-1
TGTGCCAGCAGCTTCGTGGAGCGGGGGGACAATGAGCAGTTCTTC	CASSFVERGDNEQFF	TRBD2	NA	TRBV11-2	TRBJ2-1
TGCAGCGTTGAAGATCAGGGCTATGGCTACACCTTC	CSVEDQGYGYTF	NA	NA	TRBV29-1	TRBJ1-2
TGTGCCAGCAGCTTAGGTAATAACAATCAGCCCCAGCATTTT	CASSLGNNNQPQHF	NA	NA	TRBV7-9	TRBJ1-5
TGTGCCAGTAGTATAGGGGGGACACCACTCTACGAGCAGTACTTC	CASSIGGTPLYEQYF	NA	NA	TRBV19	TRBJ2-7
TGTGCCAGCAGTTTAGGGGCGGCAGGGGGCCTTAACTATGGCTACACCTTC	CASSLGAAGGLNYGYTF	TRBD1	NA	TRBV27	TRBJ1-2
TGTGCCAGCAGGGACTTCTACAATGAGCAGTTCTTC	CASRDFYNEQFF	NA	once	TRBV2	TRBJ2-1
TGTGCCTGCCAATCGGGGTACAATGAGCAGTTCTTC	CACQSGYNEQFF	NA	NA	TRBV27	TRBJ2-1
TGTGCCAGCAGTAGCCTAGATTTCTCTAGCACAGATACGCAGTATTTT	CASSSLDFSSTDTQYF	NA	once	TRBV2	TRBJ2-3
TGCAGCGTCCAGGGGGCGGATGGCTACACCTTC	CSVQGADGYTF	TRBD1	NA	TRBV29-1	TRBJ1-2
TGTGCCAGCAGTCGGAACACCGGGGAGCTGTTTTTT	CASSRNTGELFF	NA	NA	TRBV27	TRBJ2-2
TGTGCCAGTAGTTTCCAGGCGTACTACAATGAGCAGTTCTTC	CASSFQAYYNEQFF	NA	NA	TRBV19	TRBJ2-1
TGTGCCAGCAGTTACTCGGGGGGGTTGCAGCCCCAGCATTTT	CASSYSGGLQPQHF	NA	NA	TRBV6-5	TRBJ1-5